This T cell receptor beta chain was found in a study of blood T cell repertoires in COVID-19. In the original processing: Cell counts per sample came from amplifying reference gene primers. Only in-frame clones appear in the TCRdb table, and some are missing; sequencing was by immunoSEQ multiplex PCR. Clonal size and the V and J genes are those of that table, whereas D and trimming came from the DNA. The table records hundreds of thousands of clones, roughly 88% of them present only once. The specimen was peripheral blood. This clonotype was obtained from a woman between 25 and 40 years old with active or convalescent COVID-19.

CDR3 amino acids: CASRPGGGFSYEQYF. The CDR3 bases are TGTGCAAGTCGACCCGGCGGCGGGTTTTCCTACGAGCAGTACTTC. This chain links TRBV12-2 with TRBJ2-7; whether TRBD2, the table's D call, matches the DNA was not checked. TRBV12-2 has pseudogene status. The CDR3 totals 15 residues.